The 12 T cell receptor beta chains below were found in one sample sequenced in a study of shared clonotypes between healthy human individuals. Here immunoSEQ multiplex PCR was the method, and the copy in TCRdb shows in-frame clones only, minus some. The table records millions of clones, about 95% of them present only once. Naive CD8 cells lacked CD45RO, underwent positive selection for CCR7 and left out terminally differentiated effector memory CD45RA+ cells. The sample was naive CD8+ T cells sorted from blood. These receptors originate from a man aged 18 to 29 in good health.

The chain carries TRBV7-9 and TRBJ2-7; TRBD2 aligns across 8 bases. CDR1 is SEHNR and CDR2 is FQNEAQ in the germline V gene (reference sequence). The trim removed 1 base at V and 5 bases at J, leaving 4 bases unmatched. This CDR3 region has 14 residues. This CDR3 is CASSLGGSGDEQYF. The CDR3 DNA sequence: TGTGCCAGCAGCTTAGGAGGTAGCGGGGACGAGCAGTACTTC.

The chain couples TRBV11-2 to TRBJ2-5, with 12 bases lining up with TRBD2. With V trimmed by 6 bases and J by 0 bases, 11 bases remained unmatched. The CDR3 runs to 18 residues. In germline, CDR1 is SGHAT, CDR2 FQNNGV. CDR3 region: CASSFDRTSGKNQETQYF. In DNA form, the CDR3 reads TGTGCCAGCAGTTTTGACCGGACTAGCGGGAAGAACCAAGAGACCCAGTACTTC.

The chain recombines TRBV5-1 with TRBJ2-1, with 7 bases that match TRBD1. Germline lookup yields CDR1 SGHRS and CDR2 YFSETQ. The CDR3 has 15 residues. V was pared by 0 bases and J by 8 bases, with 8 bases of the junction left unmatched. The DNA for the CDR3 is TGCGCCAGCAGCTTGGTACAGGGGACATTGGATGAGCAGTTCTTC. Residues: CASSLVQGTLDEQFF.

V usage is TRBV9 and J usage is TRBJ2-7, with TRBD1 identical over 12 bases. This CDR3 comprises 16 residues. Germline CDR1 and CDR2: SGDLS and YYNGEE. The ends lost 0 bases at V and 6 bases at J; junction bases unmatched: 7. The CDR3 sequence: CASSVGPGTGGREQYF. The CDR3 DNA reads TGTGCCAGCAGCGTAGGCCCAGGGACAGGGGGCCGCGAGCAGTACTTC.

As concerns this clone: Within the sample, other DNA sequences also encode this same CDR3. The V gene is TRBV2, the J gene TRBJ2-5, with a tentative D call TRBD2 (5 bases). The germline gives CDR1 SNHLY, CDR2 FYNNEI. The germline V and J ends were trimmed by 4 bases and 4 bases, with 7 bases remaining between them. This CDR3 comprises 12 residues. The CDR3: CASSVAGETQYF. The CDR3 DNA reads as TGTGCCAGCAGTGTGGCGGGAGAGACCCAGTACTTC.

The V call is TRBV10-3, the J call TRBJ1-3, with D possibly matching TRBD1 (6 bases). From germline, CDR1 is ENHRY and CDR2 SYGVKD. CDR3 length: 12 residues. V dropped 2 bases and J dropped 16 bases, with 15 bases sitting between them. CDR3 amino acids: CAISEGTRDTYF. DNA for the CDR3: TGTGCCATCAGTGAGGGTACCCGGGACACGTATTTT.

On this clone: Other DNA sequences in this sample translate to the same CDR3. This chain connects TRBV6-5 to TRBJ2-1, with TRBD1 matching over 8 bases. Germline V gene sequence: CDR1 MNHEY, CDR2 SVGAGI. With V trimmed by 2 bases and J by 2 bases, 2 bases remained unmatched. The CDR3 sequence is 15 residues long. The CDR3 region has the DNA TGTGCCAGCAGTTACGGGACAGGTCCCTACAATGAGCAGTTCTTC. As protein: CASSYGTGPYNEQFF.

V and J are TRBV28 and TRBJ2-7; 7 bases match TRBD1. The CDR3 length is 15 residues. The V gene's germline CDR1 is MDHEN and CDR2 SYDVKM. V lost 6 bases to trimming and J lost 3 bases; unmatched junction nucleotides: 11. CDR3: CASREGQSTLYEQYF. The CDR3 region has the DNA TGTGCCAGCAGAGAGGGACAGTCCACCCTCTACGAGCAGTACTTC.

Concerning this clone: At the DNA level, this CDR3 is encoded by other sequences in the same sample as well. This chain links TRBV19 with TRBJ2-7; 12 positions agree with TRBD2. V trimming: 6 bases; J trimming: 3 bases; junction bases outside the gene matches: 6. Germline V gene data show CDR1 as LNHDA and CDR2 as SQIVND (reference sequence). This CDR3 contains 15 residues. The CDR3 spells CASSPGTSGYYEQYF. As DNA, the CDR3 is TGTGCCAGTAGCCCTGGGACTAGCGGGTACTACGAGCAGTACTTC.

The chain is built from TRBV19 and TRBJ1-2; possible D gene TRBD1, 5 bases. The CDR3 spans 16 residues. The germline CDR1 and CDR2 sequences are LNHDA and SQIVND (reference sequence). Trimming took 1 base from V and 7 from J, leaving 19 bases between them. The CDR3 bases are TGTGCCAGTAGTATAGCGGCAGCTATGGGGACTATTGGCTACACCTTC. It codes for CASSIAAAMGTIGYTF.

This chain connects TRBV27 to TRBJ1-4; 8 nucleotides match TRBD1. Germline assignment: CDR1 MNHEY and CDR2 SMNVEV (reference sequence). V gave up 3 bases and J gave up 8 bases; unmatched junction bases: 5. This CDR3 spans 14 amino acids. CDR3 bases: TGTGCCAGCAGTTTCTGGGCAGGGGGCGAAAAACTGTTTTTT. It specifies CASSFWAGGEKLFF.

This CDR3 is CATSPGNRADTQYF. In DNA, the CDR3 is TGTGCCACCTCACCGGGAAACAGGGCAGATACGCAGTATTTT. V and J are TRBV27 and TRBJ2-3; D is perhaps TRBD1 (6 bases). CDR3 length: 14 amino acids. Germline CDR1 is MNHEY and CDR2 is SMNVEV (reference sequence). V was shortened by 10 bases and J by 4 bases, with 18 bases between the two germline ends.